This paragraph covers one T cell receptor (beta chain) sequence. Its antigen remains unidentified. V lost 0 bases, J lost 6 bases, and 8 bases lay in between. Looked up from germline, CDR1 is SGHDN and CDR2 is FVKESK. The CDR3 is made up of 14 amino acids. These data are taken from a study of T-cell memory formation after mild COVID-19. The study's findings and limits: Second-wave clones reaching peak frequency on day 37 lacked confirmed SARS-CoV-2 specificity. The CD4+ clones that contracted clustered mainly within CM and EM, and the CD8+ clones concentrated in EMRA. A second wave expanding day 15 to 37 was CD4+-biased; contracting clones were balanced.

One entry per CDR3 protein, called by TCRdb with MiXCR from the 5' RACE reads. The sample has over 450,000 distinct CDR3 sequences; 20% are singletons. The clonotype originates from an adult woman who had mild COVID-19 (a few samples of this study predate the infection). Cell type and time point are not known. The sequencing input was PBMCs or a T cell subset sorted from them (not recorded which). This rearrangement joins TRBV14 to TRBJ2-2; no clear D gene. The CDR3 is CASSQEIRSGELFF. DNA for the CDR3: TGTGCCAGCAGCCAAGAAATAAGGTCCGGGGAGCTGTTTTTT.